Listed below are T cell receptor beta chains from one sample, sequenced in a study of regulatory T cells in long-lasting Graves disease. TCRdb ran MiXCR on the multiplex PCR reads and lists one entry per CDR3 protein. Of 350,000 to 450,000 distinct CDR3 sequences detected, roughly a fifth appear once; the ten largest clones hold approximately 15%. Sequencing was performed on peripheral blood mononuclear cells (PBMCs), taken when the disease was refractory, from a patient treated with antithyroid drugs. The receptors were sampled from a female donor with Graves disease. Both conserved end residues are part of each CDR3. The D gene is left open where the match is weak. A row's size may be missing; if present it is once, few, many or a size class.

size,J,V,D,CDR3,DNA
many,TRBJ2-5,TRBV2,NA,CASRPTGTLQETQYF,TGTGCCAGCAGACCCACCGGGACCCTTCAAGAGACCCAGTACTTC
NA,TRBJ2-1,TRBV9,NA,CASSVASVNSYNEQFF,TGTGCCAGCAGCGTAGCCAGCGTTAATTCCTACAATGAGCAGTTCTTC
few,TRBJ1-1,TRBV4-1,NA,CASSLGTAMNTEAFF,TGCGCCAGCAGCCTTGGGACCGCGATGAACACTGAAGCTTTCTTT
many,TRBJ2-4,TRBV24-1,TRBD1,CATSESGQGAAKNIQYF,TGTGCCACCAGTGAATCGGGACAGGGGGCAGCCAAAAACATTCAGTACTTC
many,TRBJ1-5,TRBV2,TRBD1,CASSEADRGGNQPQHF,TGTGCCAGCAGTGAGGCGGACAGGGGCGGGAATCAGCCCCAGCATTTT
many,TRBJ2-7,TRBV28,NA,CASSFYRAVRHEQYF,TGTGCCAGCAGTTTCTACAGGGCAGTGAGGCACGAGCAGTACTTC
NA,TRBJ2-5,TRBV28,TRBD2,CASSLGPTGTSGGETQYF,TGTGCCAGCAGTTTAGGCCCAACCGGGACTAGCGGTGGGGAGACCCAGTACTTC
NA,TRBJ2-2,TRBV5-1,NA,CASSFGPQGNTGELFF,TGCGCCAGCAGCTTTGGTCCGCAGGGAAACACCGGGGAGCTGTTTTTT
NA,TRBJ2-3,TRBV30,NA,CAYRPPARSDTQYF,TGTGCCTACAGACCCCCAGCGCGATCAGATACGCAGTATTTT
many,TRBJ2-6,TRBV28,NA,CASSWRQTSGANVLTF,TGTGCCAGCAGTTGGCGACAGACCTCTGGGGCCAACGTCCTGACTTTC
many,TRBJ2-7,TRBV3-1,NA,CASSPTGNPYEQYF,TGTGCCAGCAGCCCAACAGGGAACCCCTACGAGCAGTACTTC
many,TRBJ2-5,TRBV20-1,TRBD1,CSARADRGLETQYF,TGCAGTGCTAGAGCCGACAGGGGGCTTGAGACCCAGTACTTC
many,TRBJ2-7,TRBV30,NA,CAWSRGNYEQYF,TGTGCCTGGAGTAGAGGAAACTACGAGCAGTACTTC
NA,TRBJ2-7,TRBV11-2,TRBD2,CASSLALAGYEQYF,TGTGCCAGCAGCTTGGCCCTAGCGGGCTACGAGCAGTACTTC
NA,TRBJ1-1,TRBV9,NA,CASSPGPPNTEAFF,TGTGCCAGCAGCCCCGGGCCGCCTAACACTGAAGCTTTCTTT
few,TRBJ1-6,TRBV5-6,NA,CASSPRREGNDNSPLHF,TGTGCCAGCAGCCCCAGGAGGGAAGGGAACGATAATTCACCCCTCCACTTT